This is a list of T cell receptor beta chains from one sample in a study of CD8+ T cells in alopecia areata. The protocol was immunoSEQ multiplex PCR, while the TCRdb copy is restricted to in-frame clones and leaves out a portion. The sample holds 120,000 or so clones, around 63% seen once. Sample: CD4+ T cells sorted from blood, taken at week 4, from a patient treated with tofacitinib. Receptors originate from a human donor with alopecia areata. CDR3s include the opening cysteine and the closing phenylalanine or tryptophan. The D gene is left open where the match is weak. Expanded clones get a size class; other rows say once, few or many, or leave the size out.

TRBV29-1	TRBD1	NA	TRBJ2-5	CSDRTGGETQYF	TGCAGCGACCGGACAGGGGGGGAGACCCAGTACTTC
TRBV7-9	NA	NA	TRBJ1-5	CASSQDTFNQPQHF	TGTGCCAGCAGCCAAGACACCTTCAATCAGCCCCAGCATTTT
TRBV4-2	NA	once	TRBJ2-4	CASSQGGLAKNIQYF	TGTGCCAGCAGCCAGGGGGGGCTAGCCAAAAACATTCAGTACTTC
TRBV4-3	NA	NA	TRBJ1-2	CASSQDLVTAGYTF	TGCGCCAGCAGCCAAGATCTGGTTACGGCAGGCTACACCTTC
TRBV7-3	TRBD1	NA	TRBJ2-2	CASSGQGALDTGELFF	TGTGCCAGCAGCGGACAGGGGGCGCTTGACACCGGGGAGCTGTTTTTT
TRBV15	NA	NA	TRBJ2-1	CATSGFAGPYNEQFF	TGTGCCACCAGCGGGTTCGCGGGCCCATACAATGAGCAGTTCTTC
TRBV7-9	NA	NA	TRBJ2-5	CASSLDIVVSQYF	TGTGCCAGCAGCTTAGACATCGTAGTTTCCCAGTACTTC
TRBV4-1	NA	NA	TRBJ1-4	CASSRSTAVTNEKLFF	TGCGCCAGCAGCCGGTCAACAGCCGTTACTAATGAAAAACTGTTTTTT
TRBV4-3	NA	few	TRBJ1-2	CASSQEGAQTFYYGYTF	TGCGCCAGCAGCCAAGAGGGGGCCCAGACATTCTACTATGGCTACACCTTC
TRBV6-5	NA	NA	TRBJ2-5	CATVGGQETQYF	TGTGCCACCGTGGGGGGCCAAGAGACCCAGTACTTC
TRBV29-1	NA	NA	TRBJ1-1	CSASTGWNTEAFF	TGCAGCGCCTCTACAGGGTGGAACACTGAAGCTTTCTTT
TRBV29-1	TRBD1	few	TRBJ1-2	CSVDSHRGMDGYTF	TGCAGCGTTGATAGTCACAGGGGGATGGATGGCTACACCTTC
TRBV4-3	TRBD2	NA	TRBJ2-7	CASSQGTSGSSQYF	TGCGCCAGCAGCCAGGGGACTAGCGGGAGTTCCCAGTACTTC
TRBV15	TRBD2	few	TRBJ2-5	CATSRVGSGSPLQETQYF	TGTGCCACCAGCAGAGTGGGTAGCGGGAGTCCTCTCCAAGAGACCCAGTACTTC
TRBV7-2	NA	NA	TRBJ2-3	CASSLAVWDNTDTQYF	TGTGCCAGCAGCTTAGCTGTCTGGGACAACACAGATACGCAGTATTTT
TRBV5-1	NA	NA	TRBJ2-5	CASSLHRRARSETQYF	TGCGCCAGCAGCTTGCACCGGAGGGCCAGATCGGAGACCCAGTACTTC
TRBV14	TRBD1	NA	TRBJ1-5	CASSPGTGREPQHF	TGTGCCAGCAGCCCCGGGACAGGGCGGGAGCCCCAGCATTTT
TRBV15	NA	NA	TRBJ1-2	CATSRTGPAGGYTF	TGTGCCACCAGCAGGACAGGCCCCGCGGGTGGCTACACCTTC
TRBV4-1	NA	NA	TRBJ2-4	CASSQVGRLAKNIQYF	TGCGCCAGCAGCCAAGTCGGTCGGCTAGCCAAAAACATTCAGTACTTC
TRBV25-1	NA	once	TRBJ2-3	CASSPQNADTQYF	TGTGCCAGCAGTCCCCAAAACGCAGATACGCAGTATTTT
TRBV7-2	TRBD2	NA	TRBJ2-2	CASSSSGMNTGELFF	TGTGCCAGCAGCTCTAGCGGGATGAACACCGGGGAGCTGTTTTTT
TRBV7-2	NA	few	TRBJ2-7	CASSLAPSEQYF	TGTGCCAGCAGCTTAGCCCCCTCCGAGCAGTACTTC
TRBV4-2	TRBD2	NA	TRBJ2-4	CASSPSSGGLNIQYF	TGTGCCAGCAGCCCGTCTAGCGGGGGCCTTAACATTCAGTACTTC
TRBV23-1	NA	NA	TRBJ1-6	CASSQSYGEGNSPLHF	TGCGCCAGCAGTCAATCGTATGGGGAAGGGAATTCACCCCTCCACTTT
TRBV9	NA	NA	TRBJ2-3	CASSVESPTDTQYF	TGTGCCAGCAGCGTAGAGTCGCCCACAGATACGCAGTATTTT
TRBV6-6	NA	few	TRBJ1-1	CASRSRESTEAFF	TGTGCCAGCAGATCCAGAGAGTCCACTGAAGCTTTCTTT
TRBV10-3	TRBD1	NA	TRBJ1-6	CAIRQGQGEGSYNSPLHF	TGTGCCATCAGACAGGGACAGGGGGAAGGCTCCTATAATTCACCCCTCCACTTT
TRBV25-1	NA	NA	TRBJ2-3	CASSDLNTDTQYF	TGTGCCAGCAGTGACCTCAACACAGATACGCAGTATTTT
TRBV19	NA	NA	TRBJ1-5	CASSIQTAARDQPQHF	TGTGCCAGTAGTATACAGACAGCCGCCCGGGACCAGCCCCAGCATTTT
TRBV15	NA	NA	TRBJ2-1	CATTPYGDTRSYNEQFF	TGTGCCACCACCCCGTACGGGGACACGCGATCCTACAATGAGCAGTTCTTC
TRBV4-1	NA	NA	TRBJ2-7	CASSQRRTGNLYEQYF	TGCGCCAGCAGCCAGAGAAGGACGGGAAACTTGTACGAGCAGTACTTC
TRBV9	NA	few	TRBJ1-5	CASSPSGTPNQPQHF	TGTGCCAGCAGCCCTTCCGGGACTCCGAATCAGCCCCAGCATTTT
TRBV6-6	NA	NA	TRBJ1-5	CASSGPNQPQHF	TGTGCCAGCAGCGGCCCGAATCAGCCCCAGCATTTT
TRBV7-2	TRBD2	NA	TRBJ2-5	CASSSRTSGKQETQYF	TGTGCCAGCAGCTCTCGGACTAGCGGGAAACAAGAGACCCAGTACTTC
TRBV7-2	NA	few	TRBJ1-5	CASSFFDQPQHF	TGTGCCAGCAGCTTTTTTGATCAGCCCCAGCATTTT
TRBV29-1	NA	NA	TRBJ2-5	CSVARAVGGETQYF	TGCAGCGTAGCACGGGCAGTCGGCGGAGAGACCCAGTACTTC
TRBV19	NA	NA	TRBJ1-2	CASTLERPDASGYTF	TGTGCCAGTACCCTTGAACGACCGGACGCCTCTGGCTACACCTTC
TRBV27	TRBD2	NA	TRBJ2-4	CASTGLGGAKNIQYF	TGTGCCAGCACCGGACTAGGAGGGGCCAAAAACATTCAGTACTTC
TRBV4-2	TRBD1	few	TRBJ1-1	CASSKRTGAEAFF	TGTGCCAGCAGCAAACGGACAGGGGCTGAAGCTTTCTTT
TRBV2	NA	NA	TRBJ1-5	CASSDGRRRNQPQHF	TGTGCCAGCAGTGACGGTAGGCGCAGAAATCAGCCCCAGCATTTT
TRBV29-1	NA	NA	TRBJ1-2	CSVGDLNYGYTF	TGCAGCGTTGGGGACCTAAACTATGGCTACACCTTC